This T cell receptor beta chain was recorded in a study of a mutant IDH1 vaccine in newly diagnosed glioma. The overall study: Vaccination followed radiotherapy alone by 4-6 weeks, or accompanied temozolomide cycles.

Sample time point: week 11, during vaccination. The investigators gave 300 ug of mutant IDH1 20-mer peptide in each vaccine dose, together with topical imiquimod. With regard to this clone: The antigen remains unidentified.

TCRdb keeps only in-frame clones here, not all; method: immunoSEQ multiplex PCR. This sample has fewer than 65,000 clones; over 70% occur once, and the top ten carry about 6%. The receptor was isolated from a man in his fifties with glioma. The material was PBMCs, obtained from a glioma patient whose treatment included an IDH1 peptide vaccine.

For the CDR3, the DNA is TGTGCCAGTAGAAGGGTGGGACAGCGGTCCGAGCAGTACTTC. Translation: CASRRVGQRSEQYF. V is TRBV19 and J is TRBJ2-7, with 7 bases that match TRBD1. J lost 6 bases, V lost 6 bases, and 11 bases had no gene match. The germline V gene has CDR1 LNHDA and CDR2 SQIVND (reference sequence). The CDR3 has 14 amino acids.